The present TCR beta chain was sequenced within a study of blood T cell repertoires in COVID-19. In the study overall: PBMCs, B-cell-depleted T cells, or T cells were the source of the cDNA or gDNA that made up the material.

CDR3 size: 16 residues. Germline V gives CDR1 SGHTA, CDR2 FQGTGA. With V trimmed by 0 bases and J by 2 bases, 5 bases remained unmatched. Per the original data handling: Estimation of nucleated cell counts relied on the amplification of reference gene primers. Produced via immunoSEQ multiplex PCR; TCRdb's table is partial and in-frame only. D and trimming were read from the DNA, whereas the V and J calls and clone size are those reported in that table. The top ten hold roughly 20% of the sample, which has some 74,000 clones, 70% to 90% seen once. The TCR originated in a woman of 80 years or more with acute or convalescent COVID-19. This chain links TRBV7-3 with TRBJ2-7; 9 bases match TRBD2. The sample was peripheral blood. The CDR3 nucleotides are TGTGCCAGCAGCTTAACTAGCGGGAGCCCCCCCTACGAGCAGTACTTC. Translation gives CASSLTSGSPPYEQYF. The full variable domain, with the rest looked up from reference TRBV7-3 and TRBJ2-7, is GAGVSQTPSNKVTEKGKYVELRCDPISGHTALYWYRQSLGQGPEFLIYFQGTGAADDSGLPNDRFFAVRPEGSVSTLKIQRTERGDSAVYLCASSLTSGSPPYEQYFGPGTRLTVT.